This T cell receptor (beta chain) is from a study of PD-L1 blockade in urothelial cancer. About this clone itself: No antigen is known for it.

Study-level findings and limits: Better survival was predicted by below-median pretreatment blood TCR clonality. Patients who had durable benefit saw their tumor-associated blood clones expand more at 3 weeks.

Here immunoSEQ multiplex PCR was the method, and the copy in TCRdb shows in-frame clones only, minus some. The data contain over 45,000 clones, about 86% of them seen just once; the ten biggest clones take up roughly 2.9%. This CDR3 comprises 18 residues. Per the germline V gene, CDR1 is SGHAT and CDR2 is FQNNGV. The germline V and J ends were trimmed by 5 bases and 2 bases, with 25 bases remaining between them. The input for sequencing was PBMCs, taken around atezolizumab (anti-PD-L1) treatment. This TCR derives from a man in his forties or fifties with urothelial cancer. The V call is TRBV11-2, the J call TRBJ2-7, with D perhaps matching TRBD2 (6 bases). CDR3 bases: TGTGCCAGCAGCGACCAGGGATCGGGGGTGGGCTATACCTACGAGCAGTACTTC. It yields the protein CASSDQGSGVGYTYEQYF.